A selection of T cell receptor beta chains follows, all from one sample in a study of T cell repertoires in ileal Crohn's disease. Measured with immunoSEQ multiplex PCR; TCRdb has only the in-frame clones, and not every one. The sample lists 2,000 to 3,000 clones; about four fifths were seen once. The sequenced material came from ileal tissue. These receptors were collected from an adult with Crohn's disease. The CDR3 runs from the conserved cysteine through the conserved F or W. A D gene is named only where the DNA matches it firmly. Not all rows give a size; the values are once, few, many and, for expanded clones, a class.

J gene,D gene,clone size,V gene,CDR3 DNA,CDR3 protein
TRBJ2-1,TRBD2,.,TRBV11-3,TGTGCCAGCAGCATAACACCGGGACTAGCGGCGTTCTTC,CASSITPGLAAFF
TRBJ2-2,TRBD2,.,TRBV27,TGTGCCAGCAAGGGAGGACTAGCGGGAGTCTATCGGCCCGGGGAGCTGTTTTTT,CASKGGLAGVYRPGELFF
TRBJ2-3,.,large,TRBV28,TGTGCCAGCAAATCAGTCCTTAACACAGATACGCAGTATTTT,CASKSVLNTDTQYF
TRBJ2-2,.,few,TRBV28,TGTGCCAGCAGTTTACGACTAGATTACACCGGGGAGCTGTTTTTT,CASSLRLDYTGELFF
TRBJ2-1,TRBD2,.,TRBV9,TGTGCCAGCAGCGTAGGGCTAGCGGGAGCAATCGATGAGCAGTTCTTC,CASSVGLAGAIDEQFF
TRBJ2-3,.,.,TRBV4-1,TGCGCCAGCAGCCAAGAGTCAGGGGTGTCAGATACGCAGTATTTT,CASSQESGVSDTQYF
TRBJ1-1,TRBD1,.,TRBV4-3,TGCGCCAGCAGCCAAGGGACAGGGGGTGGGACTGAAGCTTTCTTT,CASSQGTGGGTEAFF
TRBJ2-5,.,once,TRBV15,TGTGCCACCGGGCGGAGGCTACAAGAGACCCAGTACTTC,CATGRRLQETQYF
TRBJ2-1,.,few,TRBV9,TGTGCCAGCAGCGCGTCAGGGGATGAGCAGTTCTTC,CASSASGDEQFF
TRBJ1-2,TRBD1,.,TRBV19,TGTGCCAGTACCCCGGACAGGGCTAGCTACACCTTC,CASTPDRASYTF
TRBJ1-1,.,.,TRBV5-6,TGTGCCAGCAGCTTCCTGTCGGTCCAGAACACTGAAGCTTTCTTT,CASSFLSVQNTEAFF
TRBJ1-1,.,.,TRBV6-6,TGTGCCAGCAGTTACCTCGAAGCTTTCTTT,CASSYLEAFF
TRBJ2-7,TRBD2,once,TRBV7-3,TGTGCCAGCAGCTTTAGCGGGAGCTCCTACGAGCAGTACTTC,CASSFSGSSYEQYF
TRBJ2-1,TRBD2,.,TRBV11-1,TGTGCCAGCAGCCTCCTAGCGGATGAGCAGTTCTTC,CASSLLADEQFF
TRBJ1-3,.,few,TRBV27,TGTGCCAGCAGCTATTATCGTCACACGGCAGACAGGAGACGCGGAAACACCATATATTTT,CASSYYRHTADRRRGNTIYF
TRBJ1-2,.,.,TRBV5-1,TGCGCCAGCAGCTTGGCAGACAGGAACTATGGCTACACCTTC,CASSLADRNYGYTF
TRBJ1-5,.,.,TRBV6-1,TGTGCCAGCAGTGAAAAGGGGGTCGGGCAGCCCCAGCATTTT,CASSEKGVGQPQHF
TRBJ2-2,TRBD1,.,TRBV15,TGTGCCACCAGCCGACAGGGAAGTTATGGCGGGGAGCTGTTTTTT,CATSRQGSYGGELFF
TRBJ2-1,TRBD2,.,TRBV9,TGTGCCAGCAGCACACGACCCACGGGGGGGAGTGAGCAGTTCTTC,CASSTRPTGGSEQFF
TRBJ1-1,TRBD1,.,TRBV6-1,TGTGCCAGCACTAAACAGGGGGCTGCCACTGAAGCTTTCTTT,CASTKQGAATEAFF
TRBJ2-3,.,.,TRBV2,TGTGCCAGCCTTGGGGGGACAGATACGCAGTATTTT,CASLGGTDTQYF
TRBJ1-2,TRBD1,once,TRBV11-2,TGTGCCAGCAGCTCGACAGGGCGGTATGGCTACACCTTC,CASSSTGRYGYTF
TRBJ2-1,.,.,TRBV6-1,TGTGCCGCAGCCAGGGGAATTTACAATGAGCAGTTCTTC,CAAARGIYNEQFF
TRBJ2-1,TRBD2,.,TRBV6-4,TGTGCCAGCAGTGACTCTAGCGGGGGGGCCAATGAGCAGTTCTTC,CASSDSSGGANEQFF
TRBJ1-5,.,.,TRBV15,TGTGCCACCAGCAGAGGAGGGTATAGCAATCAGCCCCAGCATTTT,CATSRGGYSNQPQHF
TRBJ2-1,.,.,TRBV7-2,TGTGCCAGCAGCCGGAGTTCTGGCGGCGATGAGCAGTTCTTC,CASSRSSGGDEQFF
TRBJ1-1,.,.,TRBV7-9,TGTGCCAGCAGACCGCTGAGAGAGAACACTGAAGCTTTCTTT,CASRPLRENTEAFF
TRBJ2-5,.,.,TRBV5-1,TGCGCCAGCAGCCCGCATACAGGAACCCAGTACTTC,CASSPHTGTQYF
TRBJ1-1,.,.,TRBV18,TGTGCCAGCTCACCAGTCACCGGCGGAAACACTGAAGCTTTCTTT,CASSPVTGGNTEAFF
TRBJ2-5,TRBD1,once,TRBV7-2,TGTGCCAGCAGCTTGGGACAGCCGAAAGAGACCCAGTACTTC,CASSLGQPKETQYF
TRBJ2-7,TRBD1,.,TRBV2,TGTGCCAGCAGTGTCCAGGGGGTCACCTACGAGCAGTACTTC,CASSVQGVTYEQYF
TRBJ2-6,.,.,TRBV19,TGTGCCAGTAGTGAAGTCCGCGTCTCTGGGGCCAACGTCCTGACTTTC,CASSEVRVSGANVLTF
TRBJ1-3,TRBD1,.,TRBV5-6,TGTGCCAGCAGCTTGGGGACAGGGGGAAACACCATATATTTT,CASSLGTGGNTIYF
TRBJ1-2,.,.,TRBV28,TGTGCCAGCACCACCCCGTCAGGGGCTCGGCACTACACCTTC,CASTTPSGARHYTF
TRBJ1-6,TRBD1,.,TRBV4-1,TGCGCCAGCAGCCAATCGGGACAGGGGAATTCACCCCTCCACTTT,CASSQSGQGNSPLHF
TRBJ2-1,TRBD2,.,TRBV9,TGTGCCAGCAGCCACGGAAGCGGGGGCGCCTACAATGAGCAGTTCTTC,CASSHGSGGAYNEQFF
TRBJ1-2,.,hyperexpanded,TRBV19,TGTGCCAGCAAAAGGCAGGCAGGGGATGGCTACACCTTC,CASKRQAGDGYTF
TRBJ2-1,.,.,TRBV15,TGTGCCACCAGCAGAGAAGGTCCTAGCTCTGACTACAATGAGCAGTTCTTC,CATSREGPSSDYNEQFF
TRBJ1-2,TRBD1,.,TRBV7-2,TGTGCCAGCAGCTTGGGACAGGGAGACTATGGCTACACCTTC,CASSLGQGDYGYTF
TRBJ1-2,.,.,TRBV10-1,TGCGCCAGCAGTGAGCTCGGGGGGCTACACACCTTC,CASSELGGLHTF
TRBJ1-2,.,.,TRBV15,TGTGCCACCAGCAGCCGCAGTGGGGGGAACTTCTATGGCTACACCTTC,CATSSRSGGNFYGYTF
TRBJ1-1,TRBD1,once,TRBV5-1,TGCGCCAGCAGCTTGGTAGCGGGCAGGGGGCCGAACACTGAAGCTTTCTTT,CASSLVAGRGPNTEAFF
TRBJ1-1,.,.,TRBV29-1,TGCAGCGTCAGCGGATCGTTAGCAGCGAACACTGAAGCTTTCTTT,CSVSGSLAANTEAFF
TRBJ2-7,TRBD2,few,TRBV29-1,TGCAGCGTTGAAGGGGCAGGGACTAGCGGGGACTACGAGCAGTACTTC,CSVEGAGTSGDYEQYF
TRBJ2-1,TRBD1,once,TRBV7-9,TGTGCCAGCAGCCGCAGGGGGAACCTTTACAATGAGCAGTTCTTC,CASSRRGNLYNEQFF
TRBJ1-5,.,few,TRBV30,TGTGCCTGGAGCGGGGGGCCTCAGCCCCAGCATTTT,CAWSGGPQPQHF
TRBJ2-7,.,.,TRBV6-5,TGTGCCAGCAGGGACACCCACGAGCAGTACTTC,CASRDTHEQYF